This T cell receptor (beta chain) is from a study of cytomegalovirus exposure and HLA in healthy donors (dated by TCRdb to 2017 to 2019). General notes on the study: An earlier analysis of approximately 640 of the donors reported approximately 300 Gb of sequence data and 117 million unique TCR beta sequences from roughly 180 million T cells. The genetic ancestry cluster associated with self-reported Caucasian donors included around 76% of the roughly 390 genotyped donors. To study patterns of TCR occurrence, a later analysis re-analyzed previously published TCR beta repertoires from 500 to 850 donors and added high-resolution HLA genotyping. Typing coverage varied by locus: roughly 620-640 donors for A, B, C, DRB1 and DQB1; roughly 520 for DQA1; some 610 for DPA1; some 470 for DPB1. Genome-wide SNP genotypes for about 60% of the 666 donors were used in a later genetic analysis, which treated that subset as a discovery cohort. An earlier analysis of 500 to 650 of the donors applied high-throughput TCR beta sequencing to assess whether each TCR beta V gene segment acted as functional or pseudogenic. To predict cytomegalovirus infection status, the study combined high-throughput TCR immunosequencing, statistical association of individual TCRs with disease status, and machine learning. All discovery cohort repertoires had been generated on a single sequencing platform. Across about 370 genotyped donors of the cohort, an average of 235,054 unique TCR beta nucleotide sequences per donor were sequenced, and approximately 19% of those sequences were non-productive. The study aimed to test whether cataloging public T cell receptors could reveal signatures of past pathogen exposure. Because of strong linkage in the cohort, five DR-DQ haplotypes were treated as single units for association and clustering. Donor age, sex, ethnicity and CMV serostatus were collected together with the repertoire data. HLA typing included class I and class II loci at four-digit resolution. A separate validation cohort of 90 to 150 different subjects was used in addition to the roughly 700-subject first cohort. Rather than using new phenotypic data, the later analysis identified candidate immune exposures from TCR beta sequences and from how often those sequences occurred across donors. Using immunosequencing, the study profiled T cell repertoires from around 670 subjects and related those repertoires to cytomegalovirus serostatus. An early release that covered 640 HLA-typed donors contained about 300 gigabases of sequencing data and tens of millions of unique TCR sequences. Overall study results and their limits: Roughly 17 rarely observed V segments, including chromosome 9 orphons, were excluded from the earlier analysis of some 590 of the donors because counts were too low. Compared with the 666-donor mean, donors in an Asian-associated ancestry cluster had fewer N-insertions in productive TCRs, according to a later genetic analysis. According to a later analysis, most CMV-associated TCR beta chains appeared to be HLA-restricted, and the HLA associations seemed to be driven largely by CMV exposure. When HLA alleles, especially DR and DQ, strongly co-occurred, attributing TCR associations to individual alleles was difficult. A total of fewer than 200 TCR beta chains were listed by the study as associated with cytomegalovirus. An association between a missense DCLRE1C variant and V-gene and J-gene trimming of TCR beta chains was found in a later genetic analysis and replicated in an independent cohort. The classifier was reported to diagnose cytomegalovirus status with high specificity and sensitivity in both the original and validation cohorts. Because the 87-base-pair reads could not distinguish some IMGT-functional V segments, including TRBV6-2 and TRBV6-3, those segments were excluded. In a later analysis, HLA-associated TCR beta chains showed more clonal expansion and lower generation probabilities than non-associated chains that were equally common. Across donors, most TCR sequences were observed very rarely, whereas some public TCRs were present in many individuals. In vitro tests confirmed that three of the cytomegalovirus-associated TCR beta chains recognize cytomegalovirus antigens. A further reported finding was that TCR beta sequences accurately predicted the HLA-A and HLA-B alleles for most subjects in the first cohort. Correlated functional status among segregating V segments might be attributable to linkage disequilibrium, but an unknown experimental factor could not be ruled out. For the cohort, immune exposure information was limited to CMV serostatus. In this cohort, only TCR beta chains were sequenced, and detectable features were limited by the absence of alpha or paired-chain data. At a false discovery rate of 0.05, a later analysis linked 16,951 TCR beta sequences to specific HLA alleles. Sequencing depth was assumed to be roughly uniform across donors in the presence/absence analyses, though that assumption may not hold. The authors suggested that the approach could potentially be generalized to other disease states and immunological phenotypes. A later analysis found that TCR association rates varied across HLA loci, with DRB1 alleles showing the most associated TCRs and HLA-C alleles the fewest. A cluster of highly shared sequence variants was judged likely to represent a technical artifact of the sequencing pipeline. Because HLA typing was unavailable for some donors at each locus, only the typed subset was used in association tests. In an earlier analysis of 450 to 750 of the donors, most TCR beta V segments appeared in productive rearrangements about 87% or about 30% of the time, broadly matching IMGT annotations. In a later analysis, several top co-occurrence clusters were reported to appear linked to parvovirus B19, influenza, CMV and Epstein-Barr virus.

In total, roughly 670 healthy bone marrow donors made up the cohort. All cohort members were sampled while nominally healthy, although unrecorded immune exposures were likely present. The donor tested CMV seropositive and was one of the 289 seropositive cohort members. A peripheral blood sample was provided by each donor, and peripheral blood mononuclear cells were used for TCR beta sequencing. Genomic DNA was extracted from the blood cell samples with the Qiagen DNeasy Blood Extraction Kit. The library was prepared using the immunoSEQ multiplex PCR assay. The multiplex PCR relied on a mix of 60 forward primers for TCR Vbeta segments and 13 reverse primers for TCR Jbeta segments. The CDR3 region of rearranged TCR beta genes was amplified from genomic DNA by a multiplex PCR assay. Amplified TCR beta libraries were sequenced as 87-base-pair reads on the Illumina HiSeq System. The paper's processing steps were these. A later analysis tallied tens of millions of unique TCR beta chains across the 666 repertoires, and around 12 million of those chains were shared by two or more donors. Raw reads were error-corrected and collapsed into unique sequences with a nearest-neighbor algorithm that merged closely related sequences to remove PCR and sequencing errors. Alignment of CDR3 sequences to IMGT reference sequences was used to assign V, D and J gene segments. For a sequence to be retained, a match of at least six nucleotides to both a V gene segment and a J gene segment was required. A rearrangement counted as productive if the CDR3 had no stop codons and remained in frame with V and J, and every other rearrangement counted as non-productive. Following IMGT convention, CDR3 was defined as the stretch from the second conserved V-encoded cysteine to the conserved J-encoded phenylalanine. The earlier analysis of about 640 of the donors excluded any sequence lacking an unambiguous match to a single V gene segment. An earlier analysis of several hundred of the donors classified V segments as functional when productive rearrangements were above 56.7% and as segregating when the standard deviation between donors was above 5%. To diagnose cytomegalovirus status from the catalog of TCR beta chain sequences, a statistical classification framework was built. In a later analysis, V and J genes were assigned by comparing TCR nucleotide sequences against IMGT/GENE-DB human TR gene sequences. In a later analysis, CDR3 sequences and most-parsimonious VDJ recombination scenarios were assigned using the TCRdist pipeline. In a later analysis, each TCR beta chain was defined by its CDR3 amino acid sequence together with its V-gene family, and reads without a unique V-gene family were excluded. In a later analysis, 500 to 650 highly shared, low-generation-probability nucleotide sequences were removed to address suspected cross-contamination and a sequencing artifact. A later analysis calculated a clonal expansion index for each public chain from normalized within-repertoire ranks of inferred template counts. Generation probabilities in a later analysis came from a VDJ recombination model fitted to out-of-frame rearrangements, and those results were checked against IGoR. Hypergeometric tests were used in a later analysis to score TCR-TCR, TCR-HLA and TCR-CMV co-occurrence, with a repertoire-size bias correction applied to the TCR pairs. In a later analysis, false discovery rates were estimated by permuting HLA or CMV assignments 20 times. In a later analysis, co-occurring TCRs were grouped using DBSCAN, and TCRdist sequence similarity was added for clustering within HLA-allele-positive subsets. Repertoires with fewer than 30,000 or more than 120,000 public chains, plus five repertoires with anomalous nucleotide sharing, were excluded from co-occurrence clustering. TCRdb obtained this table from immuneACCESS and retained in-frame rearrangements with V and J assigned. These tables miss some clones; where compared with another copy, unresolved V genes account for less than half of the shortfall, and the remainder is unexplained. V and J calls and clone size are those listed in that table; D and trimming were worked out from the DNA. This sample has about 150,000 clones in its table, and 60% to 70% of those were observed once. The ten largest clones represent roughly 7% of the sample.

Of note for this clone: The antigen it recognizes is unknown. No clone much larger than this one lies a single base away; base qualities are absent.

Per the germline V gene, SGHRS is the CDR1 and YFSETQ is the CDR2. From the cysteine up to the phenylalanine, the CDR3 has a length of 14 residues. Just the 42-base CDR3 DNA is kept, in frame starting at base 1. V drops 0 bases and J drops 7 bases, leaving 11 bases in between. Sample: PBMCs. The chain employs TRBV5-1 and TRBJ2-1; the D gene lacks a confident call. The TCR sequence derives from a woman aged 55-75 years in good health and CMV-seropositive. The bases read TGCGCCAGCAGCTTGGAGCTAGTGGAAAATGAGCAGTTCTTC. Translated, this is CASSLELVENEQFF.